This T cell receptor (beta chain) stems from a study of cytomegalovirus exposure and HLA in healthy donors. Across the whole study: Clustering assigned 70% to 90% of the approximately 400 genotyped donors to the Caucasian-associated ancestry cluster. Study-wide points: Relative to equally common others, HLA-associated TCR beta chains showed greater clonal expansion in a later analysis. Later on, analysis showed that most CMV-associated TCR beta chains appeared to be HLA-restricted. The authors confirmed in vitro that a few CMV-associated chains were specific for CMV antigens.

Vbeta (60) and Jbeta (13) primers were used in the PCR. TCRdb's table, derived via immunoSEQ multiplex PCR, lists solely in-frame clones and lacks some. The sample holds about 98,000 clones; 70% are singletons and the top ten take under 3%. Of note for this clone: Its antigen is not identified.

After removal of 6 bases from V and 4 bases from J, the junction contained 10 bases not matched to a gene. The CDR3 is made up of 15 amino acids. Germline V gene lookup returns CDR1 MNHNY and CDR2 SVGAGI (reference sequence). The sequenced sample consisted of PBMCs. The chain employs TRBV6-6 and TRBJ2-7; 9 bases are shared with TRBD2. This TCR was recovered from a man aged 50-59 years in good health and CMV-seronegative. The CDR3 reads CASRPPSGGTYEQYF. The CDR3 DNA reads TGTGCCAGCAGACCCCCCAGCGGGGGGACTTACGAGCAGTACTTC.